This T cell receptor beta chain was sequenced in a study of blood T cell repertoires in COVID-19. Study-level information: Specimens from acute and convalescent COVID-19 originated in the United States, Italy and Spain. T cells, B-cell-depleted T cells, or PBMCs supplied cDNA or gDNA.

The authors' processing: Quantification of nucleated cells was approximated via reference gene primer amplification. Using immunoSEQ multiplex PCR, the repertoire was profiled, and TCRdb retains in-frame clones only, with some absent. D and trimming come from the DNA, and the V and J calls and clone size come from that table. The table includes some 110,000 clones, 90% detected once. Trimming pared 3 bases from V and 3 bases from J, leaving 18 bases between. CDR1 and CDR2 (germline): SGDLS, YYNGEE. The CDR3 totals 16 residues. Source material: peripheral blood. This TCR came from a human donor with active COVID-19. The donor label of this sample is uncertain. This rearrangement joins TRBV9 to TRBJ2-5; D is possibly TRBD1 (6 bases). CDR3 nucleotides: TGTGCCAGCAGCGGAGGCCCTGGGACATTCAAAGAGACCCAGTACTTC. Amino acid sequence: CASSGGPGTFKETQYF.